This T cell receptor (beta chain) stems from a study of identical twins. Germline loops: CDR1 MRHNA, CDR2 SNTAGT. Unmatched junction bases numbered 6, after V lost 2 bases and J lost 2 bases. This CDR3 is built from 16 residues. Within the sample, this clonotype is medium-sized. TCRdb used MiXCR to reprocess the 5' RACE reads, holding one entry per CDR3 protein. The data show 200,000 to 250,000 distinct CDR3 sequences, 7.5% seen once. These same records also appear under a second study, on yellow fever vaccine responses in identical twins. That source notes: The T cell response to vaccination in identical twins was reportedly partly convergent and partly personalized.

This TCR came from a woman in her late teens or twenties in good health. V gene TRBV6-4 combines with J gene TRBJ1-1, with 9 bases fitting TRBD1. Sequenced material: CD8+ T cells sorted from blood. This chain's CDR3 is CASSDPGGQGNTEAFF. CDR3 nucleotide sequence: TGTGCCAGCAGTGACCCAGGGGGACAGGGAAACACTGAAGCTTTCTTT.